This T cell receptor (beta chain) emerged from a study of sequential checkpoint blockade in melanoma (dated by TCRdb to between 2018 and 2021). Regarding the complete study: Patients were assigned by 1:1 randomization to either first-line nivolumab followed by ipilimumab (arm A) or ipilimumab followed by nivolumab (arm B). Maintenance nivolumab came after both trial sequences.

The immunoSEQ Assay was used to immunosequence TCRbeta CDR3 regions from genomic DNA. Before high-throughput sequencing, the genomic DNA was amplified using bias-controlled multiplex PCR. The original pipeline was this. To quantify the absolute abundance of each unique TCRbeta CDR3 region, the sequences were collapsed and filtered. Clonality was defined as 1 minus Pielou's evenness and was calculated using productive rearrangements only. A previously published method was used to identify clones with significantly greater frequencies in on-treatment samples than in baseline samples. TCRdb re-hosts the immuneACCESS table, in-frame sequences only. Its copies lack some clones; in the studies checked, an unresolved V gene accounts for under half of them, and the cause for the rest is not known. The V and J calls and clone size are taken from that table; D and trimming were inferred from the DNA. The sample table records about 20,000 clones; 75% to 85% of these occur just once. 51% of the sample rests with the top ten.

For this clone: Its specific antigen is unknown. Per-base quality was not reported, and no clone a single base away is much larger than it.

Study-wide findings and limitations: The response-prediction model combining TCR metrics and mutation burden needs validation in larger, independent patient cohorts.

Interpreted using the paper, the treatment or condition label stands for: randomized to nivolumab then ipilimumab (arm A) or the reverse (arm B). Prior DNA-damaging chemotherapy had not been received by any trial patient. A FACS Aria II flow cytometer was used to sort live CD3+CD8+ cells that were negative for CD19 and CD56 from thawed PBMCs. CheckMate 064, a randomized, open-label phase II trial of sequential checkpoint blockade, was the source of the samples, all of which came from patients with melanoma. Peripheral blood mononuclear cells were collected by leukapheresis, purified using Ficoll-Paque, and frozen in human serum containing approximately 9.6% DMSO. Purity of sorted blood CD3+CD8+ cells was verified at >95% immediately after sorting, followed by DNA extraction. The CDR3, from cysteine to phenylalanine, totals 14 residues. The retained sequence is limited to the CDR3, 42 bases, with the frame set at the first base. Deletion took 8 bases off V and 1 base off J, with a span of 15 bases between the germline ends. The germline V gene yields MNHEY for CDR1 and SVGAGI for CDR2.

This clonotype originated in a human donor with melanoma. The starting material was CD8+ T cells sorted from blood (inferred from file names), obtained from a patient given nivolumab and ipilimumab in sequence. The V and J genes are TRBV6-5 and TRBJ2-7; matching of 6 bases hints at TRBD1 as the D gene. The base sequence is TGTGCCAGCGGACCCGGGACATCGTCCTACGAGCAGTACTTC. This translates into CASGPGTSSYEQYF.